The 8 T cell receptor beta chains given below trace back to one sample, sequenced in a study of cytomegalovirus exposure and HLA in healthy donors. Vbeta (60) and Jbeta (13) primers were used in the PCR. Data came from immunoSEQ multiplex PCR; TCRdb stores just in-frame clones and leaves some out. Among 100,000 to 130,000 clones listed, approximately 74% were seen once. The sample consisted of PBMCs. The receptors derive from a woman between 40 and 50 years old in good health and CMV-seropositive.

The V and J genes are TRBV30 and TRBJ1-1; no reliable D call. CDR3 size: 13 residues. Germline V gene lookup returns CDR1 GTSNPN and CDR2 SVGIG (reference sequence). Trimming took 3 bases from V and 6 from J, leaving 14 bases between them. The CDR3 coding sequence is TGTGCCTGGAGCCTCGACGGGAGGGCTGAAGCTTTCTTT. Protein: CAWSLDGRAEAFF.

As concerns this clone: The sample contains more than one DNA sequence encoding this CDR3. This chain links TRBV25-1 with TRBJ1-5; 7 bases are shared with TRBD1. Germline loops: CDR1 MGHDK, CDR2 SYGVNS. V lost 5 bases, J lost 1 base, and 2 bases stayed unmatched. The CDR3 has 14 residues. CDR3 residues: CASSQTGSNQPQHF. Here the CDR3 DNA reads TGTGCCAGCAGTCAGACAGGGAGCAATCAGCCCCAGCATTTT.

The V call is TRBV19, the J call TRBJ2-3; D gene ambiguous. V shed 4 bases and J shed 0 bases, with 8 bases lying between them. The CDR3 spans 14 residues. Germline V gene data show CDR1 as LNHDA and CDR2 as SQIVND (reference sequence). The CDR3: CASSTGPSTDTQYF. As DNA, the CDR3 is TGTGCCAGTAGTACAGGTCCTAGCACAGATACGCAGTATTTT.

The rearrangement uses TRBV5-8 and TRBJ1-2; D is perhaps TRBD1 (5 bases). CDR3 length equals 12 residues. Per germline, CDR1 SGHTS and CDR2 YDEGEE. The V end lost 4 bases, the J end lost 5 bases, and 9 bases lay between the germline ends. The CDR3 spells CASSRTPYGYTF. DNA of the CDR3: TGTGCCAGCAGCAGGACACCTTATGGCTACACCTTC.

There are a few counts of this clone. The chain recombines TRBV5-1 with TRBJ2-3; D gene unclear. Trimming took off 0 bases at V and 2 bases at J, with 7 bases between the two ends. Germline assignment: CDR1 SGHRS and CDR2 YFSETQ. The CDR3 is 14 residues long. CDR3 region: CASSLGEVTDTQYF. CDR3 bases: TGCGCCAGCAGCTTGGGAGAGGTCACAGATACGCAGTATTTT.

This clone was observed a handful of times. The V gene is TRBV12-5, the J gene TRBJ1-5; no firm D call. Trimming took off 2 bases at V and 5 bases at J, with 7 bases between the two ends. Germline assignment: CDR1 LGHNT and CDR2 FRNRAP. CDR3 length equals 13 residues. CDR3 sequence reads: CASGLSRDQPQHF. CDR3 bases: TGTGCTAGTGGTTTGTCGCGGGATCAGCCCCAGCATTTT.

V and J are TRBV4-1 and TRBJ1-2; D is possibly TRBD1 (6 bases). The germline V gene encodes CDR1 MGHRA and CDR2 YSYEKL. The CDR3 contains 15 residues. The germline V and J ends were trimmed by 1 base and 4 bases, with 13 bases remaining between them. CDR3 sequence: CASSQGQARIYGYTF. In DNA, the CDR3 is TGCGCCAGCAGCCAAGGACAGGCAAGGATCTATGGCTACACCTTC.

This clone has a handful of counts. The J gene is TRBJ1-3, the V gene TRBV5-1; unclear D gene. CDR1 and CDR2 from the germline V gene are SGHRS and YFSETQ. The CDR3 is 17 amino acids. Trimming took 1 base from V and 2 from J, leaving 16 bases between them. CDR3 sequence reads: CASSLIAAASPGNTIYF. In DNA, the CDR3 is TGCGCCAGCAGCTTGATTGCGGCAGCCTCCCCTGGAAACACCATATATTTT.